This TCR beta chain was obtained from a study of neurological immune-mediated disorders. Study background: The disease course was relapsing-remitting in 31 and secondary progressive in about 8.5% of the roughly 34 multiple sclerosis patients.

TCRdb reanalysed the 5' RACE reads using MiXCR and keeps one entry per CDR3 protein. The table records approximately 20,000 distinct CDR3 sequences, approximately 15% of them present only once. J was trimmed by 5 bases and V by 2 bases; bases with no gene match: 5. Germline CDR1 and CDR2: MNHEY and SVGAGI. The CDR3 runs 15 residues. Sequenced input: CD8+ T cells from blood. The V gene is TRBV6-5, the J gene TRBJ1-1, with 10 bases that match TRBD1. This receptor was obtained from a woman aged 18-29 years with multiple sclerosis. CDR3 loop: CASSYATGGSTEAFF. CDR3 in DNA: TGTGCCAGCAGTTACGCGACAGGGGGCTCGACTGAAGCTTTCTTT.